A single T cell receptor (beta chain) is shown here with its context. What it recognizes is unknown. Library preparation (for TCRbeta) was performed with unique molecular identifiers. TCRdb re-analysed the PCR reads in MiXCR, keeping a single row per CDR3 protein. The sample shows approximately 980,000 distinct CDR3 sequences, about 26% of them seen only once. This record comes from a study of T-cell reconstitution after alpha-beta-depleted transplantation in children. Study-level findings and limits: When one year had passed after transplant, most T-cell counts and diversity came from newly produced T cells. About two months after transplant, alpha-beta T cells reportedly came from several hundred expanded graft clones. It was surviving recipient T cells and thymic progenitors that gave some patients high TCRbeta diversity at day 60.

Germline trimming cut 5 bases from V and 4 bases from J; bases unmatched to any gene: 15. The CDR3 length is 17 residues. The germline V gene encodes CDR1 SGHVS and CDR2 FNYEAQ. This clonotype originated in a boy in the first two years of life who had a stem cell transplant for SCID, so the T cells may come from the graft donor. This specimen was PBMCs, mostly from graft donor cells, taken 360 days after TCRalphabeta/CD19-depleted stem cell transplant. The chain couples TRBV7-6 to TRBJ2-3; 7 nucleotides match TRBD2. DNA of the CDR3: TGTGCCAGCAGCCGAAGCGAGAGGGAGCGGGGCGCAGATACGCAGTATTTT. Translated: CASSRSERERGADTQYF. Supplemented by reference TRBV7-6 and TRBJ2-3, the full variable domain reads GAGVSQSPRYKVTKRGQDVALRCDPISGHVSLYWYRQALGQGPEFLTYFNYEAQQDKSGLPNDRFSAERPEGSISTLTIQRTEQRDSAMYRCASSRSERERGADTQYFGPGTRLTVL.